This T cell receptor (beta chain) was profiled in a study of T cell responses to AZD1222 COVID-19 vaccine. Across the whole study: Investigators merged groups given second doses at roughly 4 or roughly 12 weeks.

Trimming left V 0 bases short and J 5 bases short, with 14 bases between. Germline assignment: CDR1 SGHRS and CDR2 YFSETQ. The CDR3 runs to 15 residues. Study outcomes and limitations: White British ancestry dominated among donors, who included more females, and clonal diversity was possibly underestimated. Repertoires were obtained only post-peak T cell response.

Worth noting for this clone: Its antigen is undetermined.

Generated by immunoSEQ multiplex PCR, the TCRdb table keeps only in-frame clones and is missing some. The sample lists about 100,000 clones, roughly nine tenths seen once, with 1% to 1.5% in the top ten. The input for sequencing was peripheral blood, taken on day 0 of AZD1222 vaccination. This rearrangement joins TRBV5-1 to TRBJ1-1; D is perhaps TRBD1 (5 bases). The clonotype comes from an adult in good health. This CDR3 is CASSLAGGRGTEAFF. The CDR3 nucleotides are TGCGCCAGCAGCTTGGCCGGGGGTCGAGGGACTGAAGCTTTCTTT.